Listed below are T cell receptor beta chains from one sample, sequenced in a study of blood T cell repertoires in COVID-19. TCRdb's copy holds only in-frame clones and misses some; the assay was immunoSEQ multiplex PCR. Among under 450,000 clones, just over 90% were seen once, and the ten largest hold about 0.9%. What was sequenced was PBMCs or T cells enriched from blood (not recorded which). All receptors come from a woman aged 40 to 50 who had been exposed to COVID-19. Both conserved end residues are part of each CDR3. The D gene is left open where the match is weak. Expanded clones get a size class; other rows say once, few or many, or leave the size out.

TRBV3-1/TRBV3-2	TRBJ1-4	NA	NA	TGTGCCAGCAGCCAACCCAGAGAGGCCTCAACTAATGAAAAACTGTTTTTT	CASSQPREASTNEKLFF
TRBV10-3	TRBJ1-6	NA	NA	TGTGCCATCAGTGAAGGGCCAGGGGATAATTCACCCCTCCACTTT	CAISEGPGDNSPLHF
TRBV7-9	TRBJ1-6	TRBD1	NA	TGTGCCAGCAGCCCCCGGGACAGGGGGCGCAATTCACCCCTCCACTTT	CASSPRDRGRNSPLHF
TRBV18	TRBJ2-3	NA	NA	TGTGCCAGCTCACCCCAGCTTGGAACCGGGAACTACACAGATACGCAGTATTTT	CASSPQLGTGNYTDTQYF
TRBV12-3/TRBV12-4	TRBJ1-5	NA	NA	TGTGCCAGCAGTCCCGGGGTGGATCAGCCCCAGCATTTT	CASSPGVDQPQHF
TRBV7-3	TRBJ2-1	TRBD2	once	TGTGCCAGCAGCCCACTACTAGCGGGGGGAACGCAGTTCTTC	CASSPLLAGGTQFF
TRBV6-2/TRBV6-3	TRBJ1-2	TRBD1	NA	TGTGCCAGCAGTTACGTGACAGGGGCCCCTCGCTACACCTTC	CASSYVTGAPRYTF
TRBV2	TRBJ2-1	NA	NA	TGTGCCAGCAGGCAGGGTGGCTCCTACAATGAGCAGTTCTTC	CASRQGGSYNEQFF
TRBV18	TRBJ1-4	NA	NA	TGTGCCAGCTCACCTCGACTTGATGAAAAACTGTTTTTT	CASSPRLDEKLFF
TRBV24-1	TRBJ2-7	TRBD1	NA	TGTGCCACCAGTGATCCCGACAGGGAAGGGTCCTACGAGCAGTACTTC	CATSDPDREGSYEQYF
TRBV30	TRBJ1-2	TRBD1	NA	TGTGCCTGGAGTTGGGACAGCTCTAACTATGGCTACACCTTC	CAWSWDSSNYGYTF
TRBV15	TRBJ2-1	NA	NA	TGTGCCACCAGCCCCCAGTACAATGAGCAGTTCTTC	CATSPQYNEQFF
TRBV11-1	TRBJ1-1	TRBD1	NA	TGTGCCAGCAGCTTCGTCAGGGGGCGGACTGAAGCTTTCTTT	CASSFVRGRTEAFF
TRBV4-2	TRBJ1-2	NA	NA	TGTGCCAGCAGCCAAGGCTTGACCCCAGGGGCCTATGGCTACACCTTC	CASSQGLTPGAYGYTF
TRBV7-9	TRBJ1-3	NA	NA	TGTGCCAGCCATAACCCTGCCCGGGCTGGAAACACCATATATTTT	CASHNPARAGNTIYF
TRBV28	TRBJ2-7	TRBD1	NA	TGTGCCAGCAGTTTTGGACAGGGCGAGCAGTACTTC	CASSFGQGEQYF
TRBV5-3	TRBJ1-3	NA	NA	TGTGCCAGAAGCTTGATCCGGGCTGGAAACACCATATATTTT	CARSLIRAGNTIYF
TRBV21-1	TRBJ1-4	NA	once	TGTGCCAGGCCAGGGGGCGCGTGCCGTTATGAAAAACTGTTTTTT	CARPGGACRYEKLFF
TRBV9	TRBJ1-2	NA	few	TGTGCCAGCAGCGTAGCCGGGAATTCCGATGGCTACACCTTC	CASSVAGNSDGYTF
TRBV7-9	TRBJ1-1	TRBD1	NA	TGTGCCAGCAGCCCAGGGACAGGGATGGGGATGAACACTGAAGCTTTCTTT	CASSPGTGMGMNTEAFF
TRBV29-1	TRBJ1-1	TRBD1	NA	TGCAGCGTTGATGACAGGGTAATGAACACTGAAGCTTTCTTT	CSVDDRVMNTEAFF
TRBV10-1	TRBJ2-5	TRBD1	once	TGCGCCAGCAGTGCGACAGGGTTGGGAGAGACCCAGTACTTC	CASSATGLGETQYF
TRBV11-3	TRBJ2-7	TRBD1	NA	TGTGCCAGCAGCAGCTCCGGACAGGGGCTCTACGAGCAGTACTTC	CASSSSGQGLYEQYF
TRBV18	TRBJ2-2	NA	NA	TGTGCCAGCTCACCAGGCAGGCGAATTACCGGGGAGCTGTTTTTT	CASSPGRRITGELFF
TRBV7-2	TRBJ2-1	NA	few	TGTGCCAGCAGCTTAAAAGCGGATGGCAATGAGCAGTTCTTC	CASSLKADGNEQFF
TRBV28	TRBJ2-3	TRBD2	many	TGTGCCAGCACCGGCCCACTAGCGGGAGTCTTACAGGATACGCAGTATTTT	CASTGPLAGVLQDTQYF
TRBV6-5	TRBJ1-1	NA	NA	TGTGCCAGCAGTAGGACAGAACCAATGAACACTGAAGCTTTCTTT	CASSRTEPMNTEAFF
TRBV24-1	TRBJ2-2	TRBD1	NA	TGTGCCACCAGTGATCGACAGGGGGGTAACACCGGGGAGCTGTTTTTT	CATSDRQGGNTGELFF
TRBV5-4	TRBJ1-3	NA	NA	TGTGCCAGCAGCTTGACTGCATCTGGAAACACCATATATTTT	CASSLTASGNTIYF
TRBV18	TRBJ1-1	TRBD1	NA	TGTGCCAGCTCACCTAAGACAGGGGGAAACACTGAAGCTTTCTTT	CASSPKTGGNTEAFF
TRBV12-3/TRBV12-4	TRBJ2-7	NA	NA	TGTGCCAGCAGTTTATTCGCGTCCTACGAGCAGTACTTC	CASSLFASYEQYF
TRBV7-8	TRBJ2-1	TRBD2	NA	TGTGCCAGCAGACAAAAGCGGGGGAGCTCCTACAATGAGCAGTTCTTC	CASRQKRGSSYNEQFF